What follows is one T cell receptor beta chain and its context. The age range of participants was about 18 to 100 years, with residence in about two dozen US areas. Per the study methods: For nucleated cells, counts were estimated from reference gene primer amplification. TCRdb's table, derived via immunoSEQ multiplex PCR, lists solely in-frame clones and lacks some. D and trimming were read from the DNA, whereas the V and J calls and clone size are those reported in that table. In the table there are a few hundred thousand clones, more than 70% of which are singletons. These data belong to a study of blood T cell repertoires in COVID-19. In the study overall: Recovery meant two consecutive negative NP/OP PCR tests, professional clearance, or resolved symptoms.

This clonotype was obtained from a woman in her sixties or seventies in a cohort exposed to, infected with or recovered from COVID-19 (not recorded which). The sequenced sample was PBMCs or T cells enriched from blood (not recorded which).

In DNA, the CDR3 is TGTGCCAGCAGTAGGGAGGCTTCCTACGAGCAGTACTTC. Amino acids: CASSREASYEQYF. This chain connects TRBV6-5 to TRBJ2-7; D is perhaps TRBD2 (6 bases). With 5 bases removed from V and 1 base from J, the gap between germline ends came to 9 bases. Per the germline V gene, CDR1 is MNHEY and CDR2 is SVGAGI. The CDR3 is 13 residues long.